These 24 T cell receptor beta chains came from one sample sequenced in a study of shared clonotypes between healthy human individuals. The method was immunoSEQ multiplex PCR; TCRdb's version includes in-frame clones alone and lacks a portion of them. The top ten hold around 1.5% of the sample, which has about 1 million clones, under 80% seen once. Sequenced material: memory CD4+ T cells sorted from blood. Subset meaning: CD45RA-negative fraction. These receptors were collected from a man aged 18 to 29 in good health.

The chain has TRBV30 and TRBJ1-5; 8 bases line up with TRBD1. This CDR3 spans 16 amino acids. Germline V gives CDR1 GTSNPN, CDR2 SVGIG (reference sequence). The ends lost 0 bases at V and 2 bases at J; junction bases unmatched: 6. The CDR3 region has the DNA TGTGCCTGGAGTGTCTCAGGGGGCAGGGGCAATCAGCCCCAGCATTTT. Its protein is CAWSVSGGRGNQPQHF.

Worth noting for this clone: This sample includes further DNA sequences coding for the same CDR3. This chain links TRBV20-1 with TRBJ2-3, with 7 bases lining up with TRBD2. Germline assignment: CDR1 DFQATT and CDR2 SNEGSKA (reference sequence). The CDR3 contains 11 residues. After removal of 6 bases from V and 3 bases from J, the junction contained 0 bases not matched to a gene. CDR3 region: CSAGGTDTQYF. In nucleotides, the CDR3 is TGCAGTGCCGGGGGGACAGATACGCAGTATTTT.

The chain carries TRBV11-2 and TRBJ2-7; tentatively, D is TRBD1 (7 bases). The CDR3 contains 14 residues. Germline CDR1 is SGHAT and CDR2 is FQNNGV. V was trimmed by 4 bases and J by 6 bases, leaving 16 bases between them. The CDR3, as DNA: TGTGCCAGCAGCTCCAGCAGGGGGGTGGGCGAGCAGTACTTC. Its protein product is CASSSSRGVGEQYF.

J is TRBJ2-5 and V is TRBV2, with D possibly matching TRBD2 (6 bases). In germline, CDR1 is SNHLY, CDR2 FYNNEI. Trimming pared 4 bases from V and 1 base from J, leaving 16 bases between. The CDR3 is 16 residues long. The CDR3 protein is CASSGGKAGPQETQYF. The CDR3 region has the DNA TGTGCCAGCAGTGGGGGGAAGGCGGGGCCCCAAGAGACCCAGTACTTC.

V usage is TRBV4-2 and J usage is TRBJ2-1; 8 bases are shared with TRBD2. Germline CDR1 reads LGHNA; CDR2 reads YNFKEQ. V shed 0 bases, J shed 3 bases, and the junction held 10 bases outside the gene matches. This CDR3 comprises 18 residues. The CDR3 sequence: CASSQDHWDGGGYNEQFF. The CDR3 bases are TGTGCCAGCAGCCAAGATCATTGGGACGGGGGGGGCTACAATGAGCAGTTCTTC.

The chain couples TRBV4-1 to TRBJ1-6; D gene unclear. CDR1 is MGHRA and CDR2 is YSYEKL in the germline V gene. The CDR3 length is 16 residues. V shed 0 bases and J shed 0 bases, with 6 bases lying between them. The CDR3 DNA reads as TGCGCCAGCAGCCAAGACTCGGACTCCTATAATTCACCCCTCCACTTT. It is translated as CASSQDSDSYNSPLHF.

This clone appeared once. The V gene is TRBV5-1, the J gene TRBJ2-3; 12 nucleotides align to TRBD2. Trimming removed 4 bases from V and 6 bases from J; junction bases left unmatched: 12. Per the germline V gene, CDR1 is SGHRS and CDR2 is YFSETQ. The CDR3 runs 17 residues. The DNA of the CDR3 is TGCGCCAGCAGCGCTTCTAGCGGGAGGGCCAAGAGGGATACGCAGTATTTT. As protein: CASSASSGRAKRDTQYF.

The rearrangement links TRBV5-6 to TRBJ2-7; possibly TRBD1 for D (5 bases). V shed 2 bases and J shed 6 bases, with 15 bases lying between them. Germline assignment: CDR1 SGHDT and CDR2 YYEEEE. The CDR3 extends over 14 amino acids. The CDR3 sequence is CASSFLEKGAEQYF. For the CDR3, the DNA is TGTGCCAGCAGCTTTTTGGAAAAAGGGGCCGAGCAGTACTTC.

The J gene is TRBJ2-7, the V gene TRBV6-6; D call uncertain. Trimming shortened V by 8 bases and J by 7 bases, and 21 bases separated the two germline ends. The CDR3 covers 14 residues. Looked up from germline, CDR1 is MNHNY and CDR2 is SVGAGI (reference sequence). The DNA of the CDR3 is TGTGCCAGCTCCCTTGAGCCCCGAGCAATGGAGCAGTACTTC. This sequence encodes CASSLEPRAMEQYF.

With respect to this clone: This sample includes further DNA sequences coding for the same CDR3. V gene TRBV29-1 combines with J gene TRBJ2-5; perhaps TRBD2 as D (5 bases). The CDR3 has 13 amino acids. The V and J ends lost 2 bases and 1 base respectively, with 8 bases between them. Germline CDR1 is SQVTM and CDR2 is ANQGSEA. CDR3 coding DNA: TGCAGCGTTGAAAGAGGGTCCCAAGAGACCCAGTACTTC. This gives the protein CSVERGSQETQYF.

A single count supports this clone. The J gene is TRBJ2-7, the V gene TRBV7-2, with D unresolved. The ends were cut back, 8 bases at V and 2 bases at J, with 13 bases in the middle. CDR1 is SGHTA and CDR2 is FQGNSA in the germline V gene. The CDR3 sequence is 13 residues long. CDR3 in amino acids: CASATGSTYEQYF. The CDR3 region has the DNA TGTGCCAGCGCTACCGGGTCGACCTACGAGCAGTACTTC.

The V gene is TRBV5-1, the J gene TRBJ2-1; 7 bases align to TRBD1. The trim removed 1 base at V and 3 bases at J, leaving 4 bases unmatched. CDR3 length equals 15 residues. Germline CDR1 SGHRS, CDR2 YFSETQ. CDR3 in amino acids: CASSLRTGIYNEQFF. The CDR3 nucleotides are TGCGCCAGCAGCTTGCGGACAGGAATCTACAATGAGCAGTTCTTC.

The table lists this clone with many counts. The chain couples TRBV27 to TRBJ1-5; 12 bases are a match to TRBD1. J was trimmed by 1 base and V by 3 bases; bases with no gene match: 7. Germline V gene sequence: CDR1 MNHEY, CDR2 SMNVEV (reference sequence). There are 18 residues in the CDR3. CDR3 loop: CASSFTGTGGSSNQPQHF. The CDR3 region has the DNA TGTGCCAGCAGTTTCACCGGGACAGGGGGCTCGAGCAATCAGCCCCAGCATTTT.

In its sample, this clone was seen many times. The chain carries TRBV5-1 and TRBJ2-3; the D is unclear. The CDR3 spans 14 residues. CDR1 is SGHRS and CDR2 is YFSETQ in the germline V gene. V was clipped by 4 bases and J by 5 bases, with 14 bases between them. CDR3 loop: CASSPGWGGDTQYF. The CDR3 DNA reads as TGCGCCAGCAGCCCTGGCTGGGGTGGAGATACGCAGTATTTT. The full variable domain, rest sourced from reference TRBV5-1 and TRBJ2-3, is KAGVTQTPRYLIKTRGQQVTLSCSPISGHRSVSWYQQTPGQGLQFLFEYFSETQRNKGNFPGRFSGRQFSNSRSEMNVSTLELGDSALYLCASSPGWGGDTQYFGPGTRLTVL.

The chain combines TRBV19 with TRBJ1-4, with TRBD1 as a possible D gene (6 bases). V lost 5 bases and J lost 6, with 19 bases in between. The length of the CDR3 is 16 residues. CDR1 is LNHDA and CDR2 is SQIVND in the germline V gene (reference sequence). DNA for the CDR3: TGTGCCAGTAGTCCGGGACACAAGCCTGGAGATGAAAAACTGTTTTTT. It is translated as CASSPGHKPGDEKLFF.

This chain links TRBV10-3 with TRBJ1-6; 7 nucleotides line up with TRBD1. Trimming at V came to 6 bases and at J to 4 bases, leaving 9 bases not matched to a gene. The CDR3 spans 16 residues. Germline loops: CDR1 ENHRY, CDR2 SYGVKD. CDR3 residues: CAIRTDRAEYNSPLHF. The DNA for the CDR3 is TGTGCCATCAGAACTGACAGGGCGGAATATAATTCACCCCTCCACTTT.

Only a few counts were recorded for this clone. The rearrangement uses TRBV5-1 and TRBJ2-5, with D perhaps assigned TRBD1 or TRBD2 (5 bases each). TRBJ2-7 explains the end of the DNA better; the J call may be wrong. This CDR3 spans 15 amino acids. Germline V CDR1 and CDR2: SGHRS, YFSETQ. The CDR3 here is CASSLSGDAPSEQYF. The CDR3 DNA is TGCGCCAGCAGCTTGTCTGGGGACGCACCCTCCGAGCAGTACTTC.

V gene TRBV7-6 combines with J gene TRBJ2-6, with 9 bases lining up with TRBD1. The junction had 18 bases not matched to a gene; V was cut back by 2 bases and J by 1 base. Germline CDR1 and CDR2: SGHVS and FNYEAQ. The CDR3 consists of 22 residues. CDR3 DNA sequence: TGTGCCAGCAGCTTAAGGAGCCCGGGAACAGGGGGCGCTGGGTCTGGGGCCAACGTCCTGACTTTC. Protein product: CASSLRSPGTGGAGSGANVLTF.

The V and J genes are TRBV15 and TRBJ2-4; D may be TRBD2 (6 bases). The germline gives CDR1 LNHNV, CDR2 YYDKDF (reference sequence). The V and J ends lost 3 bases and 3 bases respectively, with 9 bases between them. CDR3 size: 14 residues. Here the CDR3 reads CATSRGGGKNIQYF. The CDR3 DNA is TGTGCCACCAGCAGGGGAGGAGGCAAAAACATTCAGTACTTC.

The V and J genes are TRBV7-2 and TRBJ1-2; D is possibly TRBD1 (5 bases). The germline gives CDR1 SGHTA, CDR2 FQGNSA. Trimming pared 3 bases from V and 8 bases from J, leaving 16 bases between. The CDR3 runs to 14 residues. CDR3 nucleotides: TGTGCCAGCAGCTTTAGGGACCCTCTGGGCGGCTACACCTTC. Protein product: CASSFRDPLGGYTF.

The rearrangement joins TRBV7-2 to TRBJ1-1; TRBD1 might be the D (6 bases). The CDR3 is 14 amino acids. V shed 5 bases and J shed 5 bases, with 15 bases lying between them. Germline V gives CDR1 SGHTA, CDR2 FQGNSA. The CDR3 DNA reads TGTGCCAGCAGCCCCTTTGGGGGCGGGACTGAAGCTTTCTTT. Amino acid sequence: CASSPFGGGTEAFF.

Regarding this clone: At the DNA level, this CDR3 is encoded by other sequences in the same sample as well. V and J are TRBV5-1 and TRBJ1-1, with TRBD1 matching over 9 bases. With V trimmed by 4 bases and J by 8 bases, 3 bases remained unmatched. Germline assignment: CDR1 SGHRS and CDR2 YFSETQ. The CDR3 runs to 12 residues. CDR3 coding DNA: TGCGCCAGCAGCCCGGACAGGGGAGAAGCTTTCTTT. Translated: CASSPDRGEAFF.

This clone was counted only a few times. The identical CDR3 is also encoded by other nucleotide sequences in the sample. This chain links TRBV30 with TRBJ1-2, with TRBD1 identical over 7 bases. Germline values: CDR1 GTSNPN, CDR2 SVGIG (reference sequence). V gave up 2 bases and J gave up 6 bases; unmatched junction bases: 9. This CDR3 spans 14 amino acids. The CDR3 region is CAWSLSPGGNGYTF. The CDR3 nucleotides are TGTGCCTGGAGTCTCTCTCCAGGGGGAAATGGCTACACCTTC.

V usage is TRBV4-1 and J usage is TRBJ2-7; 11 bases are shared with TRBD1. V trimming: 8 bases; J trimming: 1 base; junction bases outside the gene matches: 7. This CDR3 spans 15 amino acids. Per germline, CDR1 MGHRA and CDR2 YSYEKL. CDR3 nucleotides: TGCGCCAGCGGGACAGGGGGAAAAAGGTCCTACGAGCAGTACTTC. This encodes CASGTGGKRSYEQYF.